These 3 T cell receptor beta chains were sequenced from one sample in a study of blood T cell repertoires in COVID-19. Sequenced by immunoSEQ multiplex PCR; TCRdb stores in-frame clones only, minus some. The repertoire includes about 140,000 clones, 75% to 85% of them detected once, and 3.5% to 5% sits in the top ten. Sequenced material: peripheral blood. The source of these receptors is a woman aged 80 or over with active or convalescent COVID-19.

This chain links TRBV21-1 with TRBJ1-5. TRBV21-1 is designated a pseudogene. CDR3 length equals 15 residues. The CDR3 region has the DNA TGTGCCAGCAGCAAAGACCCCTCGGGCAATCAGCCCCAGCATTTT. It is translated as CASSKDPSGNQPQHF.

V is TRBV18 and J is TRBJ2-7, with 12 bases that match TRBD2. The ends lost 2 bases at V and 6 bases at J; junction bases unmatched: 8. Germline V gives CDR1 KGHSH, CDR2 LQKENI. This CDR3 has 16 amino acids. CDR3 protein: CASSPSSGGALGEQYF. CDR3 DNA sequence: TGTGCCAGCTCACCATCTAGCGGGGGGGCATTGGGCGAGCAGTACTTC. The full variable domain, in which reference TRBV18 and TRBJ2-7 provide the parts outside the CDR3, is NAGVMQNPRHLVRRRGQEARLRCSPMKGHSHVYWYRQLPEEGLKFMVYLQKENIIDESGMPKERFSAEFPKEGPSILRIQQVVRGDSAAYFCASSPSSGGALGEQYFGPGTRLTVT.

This chain links TRBV29-1 with TRBJ1-1; TRBD1 matches at 9 bases. V lost 2 bases, J lost 4 bases, and 11 bases stayed unmatched. The CDR3 has 16 amino acids. The germline V gene encodes CDR1 SQVTM and CDR2 ANQGSEA. The CDR3 reads CSVELGTGLRFTEAFF. The CDR3 DNA follows: TGCAGCGTTGAACTTGGGACAGGGCTCCGTTTCACTGAAGCTTTCTTT.